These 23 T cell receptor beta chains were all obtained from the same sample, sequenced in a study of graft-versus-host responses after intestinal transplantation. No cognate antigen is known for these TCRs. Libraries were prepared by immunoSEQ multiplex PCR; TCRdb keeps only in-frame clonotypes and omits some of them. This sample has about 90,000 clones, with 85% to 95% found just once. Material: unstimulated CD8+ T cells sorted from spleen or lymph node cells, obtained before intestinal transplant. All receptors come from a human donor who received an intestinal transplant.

The CDR3 is CASSTGVAGGLETQYF. The CDR3 DNA reads as TGTGCCAGTAGTACCGGGGTAGCGGGGGGTTTGGAGACCCAGTACTTC. The chain joins TRBV19 to TRBJ2-5; 10 bases map to TRBD2. Per the germline V gene, CDR1 is LNHDA and CDR2 is SQIVND (reference sequence). With V trimmed by 4 bases and J by 5 bases, 10 bases remained unmatched. The CDR3 is 16 residues long.

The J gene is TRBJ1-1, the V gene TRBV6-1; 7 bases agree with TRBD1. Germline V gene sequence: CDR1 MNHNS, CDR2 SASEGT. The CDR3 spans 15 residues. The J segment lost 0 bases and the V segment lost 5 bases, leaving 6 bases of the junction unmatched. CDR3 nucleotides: TGTGCCAGCAGTCCCGACAGGGATATGAACACTGAAGCTTTCTTT. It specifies CASSPDRDMNTEAFF.

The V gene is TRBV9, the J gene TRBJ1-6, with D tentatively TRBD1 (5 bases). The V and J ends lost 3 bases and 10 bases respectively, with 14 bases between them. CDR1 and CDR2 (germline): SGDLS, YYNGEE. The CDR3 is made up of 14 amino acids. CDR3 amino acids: CASSASGGDSPLHF. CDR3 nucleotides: TGTGCCAGCAGCGCTAGCGGGGGGGACTCACCCCTCCACTTT. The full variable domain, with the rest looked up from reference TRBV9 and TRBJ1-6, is DSGVTQTPKHLITATGQRVTLRCSPRSGDLSVYWYQQSLDQGLQFLIQYYNGEERAKGNILERFSAQQFPDLHSELNLSSLELGDSALYFCASSASGGDSPLHFGNGTRLTVT.

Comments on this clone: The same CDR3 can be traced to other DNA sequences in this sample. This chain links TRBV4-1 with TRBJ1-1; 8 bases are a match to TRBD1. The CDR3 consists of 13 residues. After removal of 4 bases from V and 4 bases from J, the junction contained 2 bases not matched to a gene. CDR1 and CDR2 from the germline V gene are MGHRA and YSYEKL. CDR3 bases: TGCGCCAGCAGCCCAACAGGGGGCACTGAAGCTTTCTTT. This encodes CASSPTGGTEAFF.

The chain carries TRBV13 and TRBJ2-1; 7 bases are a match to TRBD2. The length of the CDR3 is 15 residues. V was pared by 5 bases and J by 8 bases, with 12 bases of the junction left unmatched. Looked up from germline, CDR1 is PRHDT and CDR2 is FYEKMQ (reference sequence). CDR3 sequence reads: CASSPPGLSQYEQFF. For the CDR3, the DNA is TGTGCCAGCAGCCCCCCGGGACTAAGTCAATATGAGCAGTTCTTC.

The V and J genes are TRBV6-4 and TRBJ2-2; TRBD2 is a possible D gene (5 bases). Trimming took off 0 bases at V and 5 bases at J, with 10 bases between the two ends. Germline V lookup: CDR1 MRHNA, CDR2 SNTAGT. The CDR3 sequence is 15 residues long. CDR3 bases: TGTGCCAGCAGTGACTCCCGGGAAGGAACCGGGGAGCTGTTTTTT. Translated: CASSDSREGTGELFF.

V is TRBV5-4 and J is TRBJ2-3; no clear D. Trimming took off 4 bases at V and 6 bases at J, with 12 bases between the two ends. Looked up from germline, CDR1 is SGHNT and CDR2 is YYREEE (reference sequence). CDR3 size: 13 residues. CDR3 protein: CASSAGVGDTQYF. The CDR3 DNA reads TGTGCCAGCAGCGCCGGTGTCGGGGATACGCAGTATTTT.

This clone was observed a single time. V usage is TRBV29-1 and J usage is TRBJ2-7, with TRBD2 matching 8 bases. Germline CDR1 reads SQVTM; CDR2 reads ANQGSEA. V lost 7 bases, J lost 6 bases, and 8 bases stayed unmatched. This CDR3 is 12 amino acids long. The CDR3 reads CSAESGGGEQYF. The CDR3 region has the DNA TGCAGCGCCGAATCCGGGGGGGGCGAGCAGTACTTC.

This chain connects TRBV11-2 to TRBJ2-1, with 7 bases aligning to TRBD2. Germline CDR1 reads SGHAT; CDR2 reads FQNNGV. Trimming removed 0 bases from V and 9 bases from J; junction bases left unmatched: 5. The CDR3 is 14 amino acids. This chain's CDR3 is CASSLDSSGVEQFF. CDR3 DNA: TGTGCCAGCAGCTTAGATTCTAGCGGAGTTGAGCAGTTCTTC.

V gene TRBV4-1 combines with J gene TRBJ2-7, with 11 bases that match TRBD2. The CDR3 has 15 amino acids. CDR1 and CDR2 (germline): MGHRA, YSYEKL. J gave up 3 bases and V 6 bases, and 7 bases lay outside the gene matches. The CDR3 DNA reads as TGCGCCAGCAGGGTGACTAGCGGGATAGTCTACGAGCAGTACTTC. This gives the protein CASRVTSGIVYEQYF.

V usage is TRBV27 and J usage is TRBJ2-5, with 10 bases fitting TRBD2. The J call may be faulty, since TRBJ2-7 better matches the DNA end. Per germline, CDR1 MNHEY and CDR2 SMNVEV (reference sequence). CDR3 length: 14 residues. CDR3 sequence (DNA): TGTGCCAGCAGTTTTGCAGCGGGAGGGTACGAGCAGTACTTC. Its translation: CASSFAAGGYEQYF.

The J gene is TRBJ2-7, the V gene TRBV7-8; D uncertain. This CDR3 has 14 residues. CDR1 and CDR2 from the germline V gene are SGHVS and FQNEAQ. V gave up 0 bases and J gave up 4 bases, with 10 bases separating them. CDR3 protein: CASSLATRSYEQYF. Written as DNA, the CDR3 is TGTGCCAGCAGCTTAGCGACCAGGTCTTACGAGCAGTACTTC.

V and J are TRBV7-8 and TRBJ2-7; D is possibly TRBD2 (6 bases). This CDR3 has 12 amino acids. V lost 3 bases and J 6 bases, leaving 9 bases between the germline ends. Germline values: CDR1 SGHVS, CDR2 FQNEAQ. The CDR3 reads CASSFYGGEQYF. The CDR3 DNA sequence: TGTGCCAGCAGCTTTTACGGGGGCGAGCAGTACTTC.

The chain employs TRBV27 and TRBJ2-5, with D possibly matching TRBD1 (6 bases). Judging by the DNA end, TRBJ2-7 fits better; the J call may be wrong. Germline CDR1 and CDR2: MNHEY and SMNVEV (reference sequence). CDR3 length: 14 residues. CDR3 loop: CASSPITGIYEQYF. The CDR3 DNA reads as TGTGCCAGCAGCCCCATAACAGGGATCTACGAGCAGTACTTC.

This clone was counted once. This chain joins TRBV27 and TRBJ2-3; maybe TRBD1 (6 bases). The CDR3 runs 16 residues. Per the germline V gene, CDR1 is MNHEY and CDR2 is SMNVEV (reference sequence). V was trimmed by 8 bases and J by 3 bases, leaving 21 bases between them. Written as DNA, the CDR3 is TGTGCCAGCGGGTCCCAAACAGGGTTTGTAACAGATACGCAGTATTTT. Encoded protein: CASGSQTGFVTDTQYF.

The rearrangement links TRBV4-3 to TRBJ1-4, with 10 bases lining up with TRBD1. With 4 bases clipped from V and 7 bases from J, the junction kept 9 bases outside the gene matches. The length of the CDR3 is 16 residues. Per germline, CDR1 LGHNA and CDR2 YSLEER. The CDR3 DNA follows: TGCGCCAGCAGCCCGTATCCGGGACAGGGGTCTGAAAAACTGTTTTTT. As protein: CASSPYPGQGSEKLFF.

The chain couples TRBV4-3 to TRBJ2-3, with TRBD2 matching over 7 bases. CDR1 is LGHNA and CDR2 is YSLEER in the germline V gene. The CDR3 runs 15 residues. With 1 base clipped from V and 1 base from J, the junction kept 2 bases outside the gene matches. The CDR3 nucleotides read TGCGCCAGCAGCCAAGGGGCGGGGGGCACAGATACGCAGTATTTT. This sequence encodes CASSQGAGGTDTQYF.

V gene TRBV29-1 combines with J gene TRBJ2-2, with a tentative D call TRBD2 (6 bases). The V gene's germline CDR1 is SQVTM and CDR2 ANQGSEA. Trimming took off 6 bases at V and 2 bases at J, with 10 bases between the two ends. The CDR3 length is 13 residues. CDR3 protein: CSVGGGNTGELFF. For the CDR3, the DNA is TGCAGCGTGGGGGGAGGCAACACCGGGGAGCTGTTTTTT.

The CDR3 region has the DNA TGTGCCAGCAGTTATTCTGGCAGGGTGTTTCACGAGCAGTACTTC. Translating it yields CASSYSGRVFHEQYF. J is TRBJ2-7 and V is TRBV6-8; TRBD1 is a possible D gene (5 bases). CDR1 is MNHGY, CDR2 SAAAGT, per germline. Trimming removed 3 bases from V and 5 bases from J, with 17 bases in between. CDR3 length: 15 residues.

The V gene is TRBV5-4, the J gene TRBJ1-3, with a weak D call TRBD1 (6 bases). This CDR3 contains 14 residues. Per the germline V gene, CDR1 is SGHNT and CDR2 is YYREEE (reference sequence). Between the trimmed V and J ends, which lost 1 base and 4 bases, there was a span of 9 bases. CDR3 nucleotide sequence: TGTGCCAGCAGCTTGACAGGGAGCGGAAACACCATATATTTT. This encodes CASSLTGSGNTIYF.

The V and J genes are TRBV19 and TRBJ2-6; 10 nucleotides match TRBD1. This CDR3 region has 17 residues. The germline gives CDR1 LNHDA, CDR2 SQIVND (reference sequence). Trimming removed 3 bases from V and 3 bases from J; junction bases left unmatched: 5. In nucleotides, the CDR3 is TGTGCCAGTAGTATCCGGGACAGGGGCGGTGGGGCCAACGTCCTGACTTTC. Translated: CASSIRDRGGGANVLTF.

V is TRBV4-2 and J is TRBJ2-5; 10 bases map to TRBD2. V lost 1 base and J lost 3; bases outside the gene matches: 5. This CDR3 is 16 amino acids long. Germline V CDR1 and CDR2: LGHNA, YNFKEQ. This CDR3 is CASSQVVGTSEETQYF. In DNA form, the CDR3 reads TGTGCCAGCAGCCAAGTGGTAGGGACTAGCGAAGAGACCCAGTACTTC.

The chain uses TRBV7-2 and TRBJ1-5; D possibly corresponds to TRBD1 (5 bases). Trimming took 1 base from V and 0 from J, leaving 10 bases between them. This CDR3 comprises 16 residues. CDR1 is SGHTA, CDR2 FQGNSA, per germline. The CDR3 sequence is CASSLGGQGSNQPQHF. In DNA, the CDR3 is TGTGCCAGCAGCTTAGGGGGTCAGGGTAGCAATCAGCCCCAGCATTTT.